Below, one TCR beta chain is given with its context. This clone was counted a few times. The antigen it binds to is not known. Base qualities are not recorded, but no much larger clone differs from it by a single base. CDR1 LNHNV and CDR2 YYDKDF are derived from the germline V gene (reference sequence). The CDR3 has 14 amino acids, counting the end cysteine and phenylalanine. Only the CDR3 region is kept as DNA, spanning 42 bases read in frame from base 1. At the junction V is shortened by 1 base and J by 6 bases, with 12 bases in between. This sample was taken from a study of cytomegalovirus exposure and HLA in healthy donors (dated by TCRdb to 2015 to 2018). General notes on the study: According to an earlier analysis of around 600 of the donors, some 180 million T cells yielded roughly 110 million unique TCR beta sequences and 276 Gb of sequence data. An early release covering 500 to 750 HLA-typed donors comprised around 300 gigabases of sequencing data and roughly 86 million unique TCR sequences. Of the roughly 430 genotyped donors, around 81% fell in the genetic ancestry cluster associated with self-reported Caucasian donors. The study aimed to test whether signatures of past pathogen exposure could be identified by cataloging public T cell receptors. The study used immunosequencing to profile the T cell repertoires of more than 650 subjects and linked those repertoires to cytomegalovirus serostatus. Along with the roughly 610-subject first cohort, a separate validation cohort of some 130 different subjects was used. The study combined high-throughput TCR immunosequencing, statistical association of individual TCRs with disease status, and machine learning to predict cytomegalovirus infection status. In a later analysis, previously published TCR beta repertoires from 500 to 750 donors were re-analyzed and high-resolution HLA genotyping was added so that TCR occurrence patterns could be studied. In the later analysis, no new phenotypic data were used to find candidate immune exposures; instead, reliance was placed on TCR beta sequences and their occurrence across donors. In an earlier analysis of 587 of the donors, high-throughput TCR beta sequencing was used to judge whether each TCR beta V gene segment behaved as functional or pseudogenic. Donor age, sex, ethnicity and CMV serostatus were collected together with the repertoire data. A later genetic analysis took genome-wide SNP genotypes for about 55% of the 666 donors and used that subset as a discovery cohort. Every repertoire in the discovery cohort had been generated on one and the same sequencing platform. HLA typing included class I and class II loci at four-digit resolution. Typing coverage differed by locus: A, B, C, DRB1 and DQB1 were typed in about 620-640 donors, DQA1 in about 510, DPA1 in some 600, and DPB1 in approximately 450. Because of strong linkage in the cohort, four to six DR-DQ haplotypes were treated as single units for association and clustering. On average, roughly 200,000 unique TCR beta nucleotide sequences were sequenced per donor among a few hundred genotyped donors of the cohort, with 15% to 20% of those sequences being non-productive. Summary of the overall study and its limitations: V-gene and J-gene trimming of TCR beta chains was associated with a missense DCLRE1C variant in a later genetic analysis, and the association was replicated in an independent cohort. In a later analysis, TCR association rates were found to vary across HLA loci, with the most associated TCRs seen for DRB1 alleles and the fewest for HLA-C alleles. While some public TCRs were present in many individuals, most TCR sequences turned up only very rarely across donors. CMV serostatus was the only immune exposure information available for the cohort. The study listed 150 to 200 TCR beta chains as associated with cytomegalovirus. Because counts were too low, approximately 15 rarely observed V segments, including chromosome 9 orphons, were excluded from the earlier analysis of roughly 580 of the donors. Only TCR beta chains were sequenced in this cohort, and the absence of alpha or paired-chain data limited detectable features. When HLA alleles, especially DR and DQ, strongly co-occurred, TCR associations were difficult to assign to individual alleles. A later analysis found that most CMV-associated TCR beta chains appeared HLA-restricted, with HLA associations seemingly driven largely by CMV exposure. Because HLA typing was unavailable for some donors at each locus, only the typed subset was used in association tests. The sequencing pipeline was judged likely to have produced a cluster of highly shared sequence variants as a technical artifact. In a later analysis, HLA-associated TCR beta chains showed more clonal expansion and lower generation probabilities than non-associated chains that were equally common. Specific HLA alleles were associated with 15,000 to 20,000 TCR beta sequences at a false discovery rate of 0.05 in a later analysis. A further reported finding was that TCR beta sequences accurately predicted the HLA-A and HLA-B alleles for most subjects in the first cohort. According to a later analysis, parvovirus B19, influenza, CMV and Epstein-Barr virus appeared linked to several top co-occurrence clusters. According to the authors, the approach could potentially be generalized to other disease states and immunological phenotypes. Sequencing depth was assumed to be roughly uniform across donors in the presence/absence analyses, though that assumption may not hold. In both the original and validation cohorts, the classifier was reported to diagnose cytomegalovirus status with high specificity and sensitivity. Because the 87-base-pair reads could not distinguish some IMGT-functional V segments, including TRBV6-2 and TRBV6-3, those segments were excluded. A later genetic analysis reported fewer N-insertions in productive TCRs among donors in an Asian-associated ancestry cluster than the roughly 700-donor mean. Linkage disequilibrium might explain the correlated functional status among segregating V segments, but an unknown experimental factor could not be excluded. In an earlier analysis of more than 500 of the donors, most TCR beta V segments appeared in productive rearrangements about 87% or about 30% of the time, broadly matching IMGT annotations. A few of the identified cytomegalovirus-associated TCR beta chains were confirmed in vitro to be specific for cytomegalovirus antigens.

In total, roughly 670 healthy bone marrow donors made up the cohort. All cohort members were sampled while nominally healthy, although unrecorded immune exposures were likely present. The donor tested CMV seropositive and was one of the 289 seropositive cohort members. A peripheral blood sample was provided by each donor, and peripheral blood mononuclear cells were used for TCR beta sequencing. The Qiagen DNeasy Blood Extraction Kit was used to extract genomic DNA from the blood cell samples. Receptors were amplified or captured by the immunoSEQ multiplex PCR assay. The multiplex PCR relied on a mix of 60 forward primers for TCR Vbeta segments and 13 reverse primers for TCR Jbeta segments. The CDR3 region of rearranged TCR beta genes was amplified from genomic DNA by a multiplex PCR assay. The Illumina HiSeq System was used to sequence the amplified TCR beta libraries as 87-base-pair reads. On the study's bioinformatics: A later analysis counted about 82 million unique TCR beta chains across the 500 to 850 repertoires, and around 9.9 million of these chains were shared by at least two donors. Raw reads were error-corrected and collapsed into unique sequences by a nearest-neighbor algorithm in which closely related sequences were merged to remove PCR and sequencing errors. Alignment of CDR3 sequences to IMGT reference sequences was used to assign V, D and J gene segments. For a sequence to be retained, a match of at least six nucleotides to both a V gene segment and a J gene segment was required. A rearrangement was called productive if the CDR3 had no stop codons and remained in frame with V and J, and every other rearrangement was called non-productive. CDR3 was defined according to IMGT convention as the region running from the second conserved V-encoded cysteine to the conserved J-encoded phenylalanine. The earlier analysis of about 620 of the donors excluded sequences that lacked an unambiguous match to a single V gene segment. An earlier analysis of over 450 of the donors classified V segments as functional when productive rearrangements were above 56.7% and as segregating when the standard deviation between donors was above 5%. A statistical classification framework was built for diagnosing cytomegalovirus status from the catalog of TCR beta chain sequences. A later analysis assigned V and J genes by comparing TCR nucleotide sequences with IMGT/GENE-DB human TR gene sequences. The TCRdist pipeline was used in a later analysis to assign CDR3 sequences and most-parsimonious VDJ recombination scenarios. In a later analysis, each TCR beta chain was defined by its CDR3 amino acid sequence together with its V-gene family, and reads lacking a unique V-gene family were excluded. To address suspected cross-contamination and a sequencing artifact, a later analysis removed over 500 highly shared, low-generation-probability nucleotide sequences. In a later analysis, a clonal expansion index was calculated for each public chain from normalized within-repertoire ranks of inferred template counts. In a later analysis, generation probabilities were computed with a VDJ recombination model fitted to out-of-frame rearrangements, and the resulting probabilities were checked against IGoR. In a later analysis, TCR-TCR, TCR-HLA and TCR-CMV co-occurrence was scored with hypergeometric tests, and a repertoire-size bias correction was applied to TCR pairs. False discovery rates were estimated in a later analysis by permuting HLA or CMV assignments 20 times. In a later analysis, co-occurring TCRs were grouped using DBSCAN, and TCRdist sequence similarity was added for clustering within HLA-allele-positive subsets. Repertoires with fewer than 30,000 or more than 120,000 public chains were left out of co-occurrence clustering, as were about five repertoires with anomalous nucleotide sharing. TCRdb re-hosts the immuneACCESS table, in-frame sequences only. Its copies lack some clones; in the studies checked, an unresolved V gene accounts for under half of them, and the cause for the rest is not known. The D gene and trimming were derived from the DNA, and the V and J assignments and clone size from that table. This sample holds 100,000 to 150,000 clones; 80% to 90% were observed only once. The ten largest clonotypes hold roughly 3.5% of the sample.

The TCR sequence derives from a middle-aged woman in good health and CMV-seropositive. Here the chain combines TRBV15 and TRBJ1-2, with a weak D call of TRBD1 (5 bases match). Material: PBMCs. The DNA sequence is given as TGTGCCACCAGCAGAGGCCCCGGGACTAATGGCTACACCTTC. Translated, it gives CATSRGPGTNGYTF.